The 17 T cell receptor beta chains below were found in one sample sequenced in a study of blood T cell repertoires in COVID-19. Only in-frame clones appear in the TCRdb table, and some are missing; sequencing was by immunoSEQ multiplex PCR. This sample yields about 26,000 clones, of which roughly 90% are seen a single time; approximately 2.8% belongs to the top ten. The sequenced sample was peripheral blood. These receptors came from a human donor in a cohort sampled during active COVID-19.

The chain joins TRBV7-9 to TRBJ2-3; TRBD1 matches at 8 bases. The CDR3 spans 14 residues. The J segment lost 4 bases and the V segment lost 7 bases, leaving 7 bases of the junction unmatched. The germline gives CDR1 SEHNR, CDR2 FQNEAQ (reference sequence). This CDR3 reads CASIAGQGSDTQYF. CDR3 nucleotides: TGTGCCAGCATCGCAGGACAGGGCTCAGATACGCAGTATTTT.

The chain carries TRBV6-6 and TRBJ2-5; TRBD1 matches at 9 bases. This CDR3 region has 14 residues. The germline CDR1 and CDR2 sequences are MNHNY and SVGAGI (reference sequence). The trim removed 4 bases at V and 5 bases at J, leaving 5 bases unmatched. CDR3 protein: CASSLQGAWETQYF. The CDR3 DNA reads TGTGCCAGCAGTTTACAGGGGGCTTGGGAGACCCAGTACTTC.

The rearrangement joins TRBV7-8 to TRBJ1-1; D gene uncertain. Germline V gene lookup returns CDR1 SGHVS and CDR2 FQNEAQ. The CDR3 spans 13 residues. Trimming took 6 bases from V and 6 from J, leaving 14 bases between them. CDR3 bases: TGTGCCAGCAGTACCAGTCTGATCCCTGAAGCTTTCTTT. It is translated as CASSTSLIPEAFF.

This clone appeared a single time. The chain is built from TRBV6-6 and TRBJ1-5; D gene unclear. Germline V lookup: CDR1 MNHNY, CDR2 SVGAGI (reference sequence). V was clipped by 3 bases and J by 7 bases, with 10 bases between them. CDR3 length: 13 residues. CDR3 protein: CASSYLREQPQHF. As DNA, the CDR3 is TGTGCCAGCAGTTATCTGAGGGAGCAGCCCCAGCATTTT.

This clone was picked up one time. The CDR3, as DNA: TGTGCCAGCAGCTTTTGGGGGCGAGAGACCCAGTACTTC. Translation gives CASSFWGRETQYF. This chain connects TRBV5-4 to TRBJ2-5; tentative D call: TRBD1 (6 bases). CDR3 length: 13 amino acids. CDR1 is SGHNT and CDR2 is YYREEE in the germline V gene (reference sequence). V was trimmed by 2 bases and J by 4 bases, leaving 9 bases between them.

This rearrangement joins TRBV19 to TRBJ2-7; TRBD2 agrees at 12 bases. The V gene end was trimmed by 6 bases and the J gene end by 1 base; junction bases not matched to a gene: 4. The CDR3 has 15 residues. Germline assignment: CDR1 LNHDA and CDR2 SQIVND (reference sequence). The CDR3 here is CASRRTSGMSYEQYF. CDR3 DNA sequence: TGTGCCAGTAGGAGGACTAGCGGGATGTCCTACGAGCAGTACTTC.

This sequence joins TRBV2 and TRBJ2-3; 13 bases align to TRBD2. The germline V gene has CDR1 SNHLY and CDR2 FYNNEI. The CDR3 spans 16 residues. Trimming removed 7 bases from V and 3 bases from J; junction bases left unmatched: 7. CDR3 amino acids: CASIPWTSGSTDTQYF. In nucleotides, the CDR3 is TGTGCCAGCATCCCGTGGACTAGCGGGAGTACAGATACGCAGTATTTT.

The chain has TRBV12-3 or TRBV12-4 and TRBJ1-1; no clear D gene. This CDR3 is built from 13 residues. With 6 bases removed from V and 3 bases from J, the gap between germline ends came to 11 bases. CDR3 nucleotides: TGTGCCAGCAGCCCGGGGATAGACACTGAAGCTTTCTTT. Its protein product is CASSPGIDTEAFF.

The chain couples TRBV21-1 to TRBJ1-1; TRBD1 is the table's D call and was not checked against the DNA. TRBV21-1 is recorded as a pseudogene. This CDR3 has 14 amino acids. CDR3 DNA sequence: TGTGCCAGCAGCCCCCCAGGGTGCGGCACTGAAGCTTTCTTT. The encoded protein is CASSPPGCGTEAFF.

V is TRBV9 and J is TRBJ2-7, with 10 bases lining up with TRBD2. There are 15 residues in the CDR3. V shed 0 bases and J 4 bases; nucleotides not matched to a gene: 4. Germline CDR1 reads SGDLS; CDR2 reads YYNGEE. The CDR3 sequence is CASSVAASGSYEQYF. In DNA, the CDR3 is TGTGCCAGCAGCGTAGCAGCTAGCGGGAGTTACGAGCAGTACTTC.

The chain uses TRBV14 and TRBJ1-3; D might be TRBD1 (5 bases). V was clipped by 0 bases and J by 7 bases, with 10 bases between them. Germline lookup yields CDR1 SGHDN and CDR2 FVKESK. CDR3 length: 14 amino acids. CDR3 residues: CASSQETAGNTIYF. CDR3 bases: TGTGCCAGCAGCCAAGAGACCGCAGGGAACACCATATATTTT.

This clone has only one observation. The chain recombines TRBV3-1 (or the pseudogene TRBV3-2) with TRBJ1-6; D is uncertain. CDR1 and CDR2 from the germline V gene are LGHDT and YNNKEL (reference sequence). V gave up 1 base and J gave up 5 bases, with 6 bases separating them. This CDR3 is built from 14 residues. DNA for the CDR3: TGTGCCAGCAGCCAAGGGCAGAATAATTCACCCCTCCACTTT. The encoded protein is CASSQGQNNSPLHF.

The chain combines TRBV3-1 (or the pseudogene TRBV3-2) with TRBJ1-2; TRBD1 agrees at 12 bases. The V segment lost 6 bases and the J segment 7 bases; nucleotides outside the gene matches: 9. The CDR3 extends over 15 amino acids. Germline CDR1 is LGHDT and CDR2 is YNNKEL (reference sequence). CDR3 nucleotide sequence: TGTGCCAGCAGGCTTTCGGGACAGGGGGCGGGTGGCTACACCTTC. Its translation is CASRLSGQGAGGYTF.

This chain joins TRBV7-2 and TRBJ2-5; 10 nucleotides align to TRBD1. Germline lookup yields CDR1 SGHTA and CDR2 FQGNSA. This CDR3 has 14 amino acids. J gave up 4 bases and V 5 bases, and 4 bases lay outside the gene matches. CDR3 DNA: TGTGCCAGCAGCCAGGACAGGGGGGGAGAGACCCAGTACTTC. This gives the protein CASSQDRGGETQYF.

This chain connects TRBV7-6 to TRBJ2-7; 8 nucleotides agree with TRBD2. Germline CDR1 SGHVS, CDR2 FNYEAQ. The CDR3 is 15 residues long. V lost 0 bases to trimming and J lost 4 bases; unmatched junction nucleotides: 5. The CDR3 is CASSLASGVMYEQYF. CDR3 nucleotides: TGTGCCAGCAGCTTAGCTAGCGGGGTAATGTACGAGCAGTACTTC.

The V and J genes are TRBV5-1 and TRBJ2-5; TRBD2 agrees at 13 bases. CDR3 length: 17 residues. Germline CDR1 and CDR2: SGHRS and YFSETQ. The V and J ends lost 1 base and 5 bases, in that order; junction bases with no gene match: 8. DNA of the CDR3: TGCGCCAGCAGCTTGACTAGCGGGGGGGCCGAGTTGGAGACCCAGTACTTC. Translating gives CASSLTSGGAELETQYF. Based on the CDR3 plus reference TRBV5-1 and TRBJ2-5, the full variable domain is KAGVTQTPRYLIKTRGQQVTLSCSPISGHRSVSWYQQTPGQGLQFLFEYFSETQRNKGNFPGRFSGRQFSNSRSEMNVSTLELGDSALYLCASSLTSGGAELETQYFGPGTRLLVL.

The CDR3 coding sequence is TGTGCCATCAGTGGGGGGACAGCCGCTAACTATGGCTACACCTTC. This sequence encodes CAISGGTAANYGYTF. The V call is TRBV10-3, the J call TRBJ1-2; the match to TRBD1 covers 7 bases. Losses at the gene ends were 4 bases for V and 0 bases for J; bases not matched to a gene: 5. CDR1 is ENHRY, CDR2 SYGVKD, per germline. This CDR3 comprises 15 residues.